Below, 2 T cell receptor beta chains from the same sample are listed, as sequenced in a study of beta chain features in type 1 diabetes. Expressed TCRB transcripts got sequenced, as all isolated RNA was reverse transcribed. Some clones are missing from TCRdb's copy, which holds only in-frame ones; the method was immunoSEQ multiplex PCR. This sample has under 500,000 clones, with around 28% found just once. Sequencing was done on a sample of naive CD4+ T cells from blood. These receptors all come from a man between 18 and 29 years old in good health.

This clone was seen more than once but under ten times. The chain couples TRBV2 to TRBJ2-7; no firm D call. The CDR3 extends over 14 amino acids. V lost 3 bases, J lost 0 bases, and 9 bases lay in between. Germline V gives CDR1 SNHLY, CDR2 FYNNEI. The CDR3 reads CASSDLMRSYEQYF. CDR3 in DNA: TGTGCCAGCAGTGACCTTATGCGCTCCTACGAGCAGTACTTC.

This clone turned up a few times. This sequence joins TRBV29-1 and TRBJ2-7, with TRBD2 matching over 7 bases. Trimming took 6 bases from V and 0 from J; bases not matched to a gene: 5. The CDR3 length is 13 residues. Germline CDR1 and CDR2: SQVTM and ANQGSEA. CDR3 sequence (DNA): TGCAGCGTGGGGCGGGGGAGCTCCTACGAGCAGTACTTC. Translation: CSVGRGSSYEQYF.